A single sample gave rise to the 15 T cell receptor beta chains below, sequenced in a study of blood T cell repertoires in COVID-19. Sequencing was performed with immunoSEQ multiplex PCR; in TCRdb, only in-frame clones are kept and a portion is missing. Of approximately 36,000 clones listed, 85% are singletons. Sequenced input: peripheral blood. Receptors originate from a man aged 45-65 years with active COVID-19.

The chain combines TRBV4-3 with TRBJ2-2; 8 positions agree with TRBD1. V gave up 6 bases and J gave up 4 bases; unmatched junction bases: 10. The CDR3 has 16 amino acids. Germline-derived CDR1 and CDR2 are LGHNA and YSLEER. CDR3 nucleotide sequence: TGCGCCAGCAGTCCTCGGACAGGGCGGATCACCGGGGAGCTGTTTTTT. Translation gives CASSPRTGRITGELFF.

The chain joins TRBV2 to TRBJ1-6; 8 bases fit TRBD1. J was trimmed by 6 bases and V by 5 bases; bases with no gene match: 3. The CDR3 spans 14 residues. The germline gives CDR1 SNHLY, CDR2 FYNNEI. The CDR3 DNA reads as TGTGCCAGCAGTCAGACAGGGGCTAATTCACCCCTCCACTTT. Translated, it gives CASSQTGANSPLHF. The variable domain in full, with the rest retrieved from reference TRBV2 and TRBJ1-6, is EPEVTQTPSHQVTQMGQEVILRCVPISNHLYFYWYRQILGQKVEFLVSFYNNEISEKSEIFDDQFSVERPDGSNFTLKIRSTKLEDSAMYFCASSQTGANSPLHFGNGTRLTVT.

The chain recombines TRBV7-6 with TRBJ2-1; the D gene is possibly TRBD1 (6 bases). Germline V gene sequence: CDR1 SGHVS, CDR2 FNYEAQ. V was trimmed by 5 bases and J by 3 bases, leaving 14 bases between them. The CDR3 spans 15 residues. The CDR3 bases are TGTGCCAGCAGCCAATCACAGGGAATCTACAATGAGCAGTTCTTC. Translation gives CASSQSQGIYNEQFF.

V usage is TRBV11-2 and J usage is TRBJ2-1; the D is unclear. Germline V lookup: CDR1 SGHAT, CDR2 FQNNGV. The V gene lost 4 bases and the J gene lost 4 bases, with 14 bases spanning the gap. This CDR3 contains 15 residues. The CDR3 bases are TGTGCCAGCAGCTCTCTTTCACTTAAATACAATGAGCAGTTCTTC. This sequence encodes CASSSLSLKYNEQFF.

The V and J genes are TRBV10-3 and TRBJ1-2; 10 nucleotides align to TRBD1. The CDR3 consists of 12 residues. V lost 10 bases, J lost 5 bases, and 4 bases stayed unmatched. Germline CDR1 ENHRY, CDR2 SYGVKD. In DNA, the CDR3 is TGTGCCACGGGGACAGGGGAATATGGCTACACCTTC. Translating it yields CATGTGEYGYTF.

V usage is TRBV27 and J usage is TRBJ2-5; 10 nucleotides agree with TRBD2. In germline, CDR1 is MNHEY, CDR2 SMNVEV (reference sequence). The CDR3 is 17 amino acids. Losses at the gene ends were 6 bases for V and 6 bases for J; bases not matched to a gene: 16. The chain's CDR3 is CASSTAARGLAMKTQYF. CDR3 coding DNA: TGTGCCAGCAGCACTGCTGCCAGGGGACTAGCGATGAAGACCCAGTACTTC.

The chain links TRBV2 to TRBJ2-3; 7 nucleotides match TRBD2. In germline, CDR1 is SNHLY, CDR2 FYNNEI. The junction had 3 bases not matched to a gene; V was cut back by 6 bases and J by 0 bases. There are 14 residues in the CDR3. For the CDR3, the DNA is TGTGCCAGCAGGGGAGCGGGGAGCACAGATACGCAGTATTTT. It encodes CASRGAGSTDTQYF.

The chain employs TRBV9 and TRBJ2-5; TRBD2 matches at 8 bases. V shed 2 bases, J shed 5 bases, and the junction held 8 bases outside the gene matches. The germline gives CDR1 SGDLS, CDR2 YYNGEE. The CDR3 sequence is 15 residues long. CDR3 amino acids: CASSVASGQGETQYF. The CDR3 nucleotides read TGTGCCAGCAGCGTGGCTAGCGGGCAAGGGGAGACCCAGTACTTC.

The rearrangement uses TRBV3-1 (or the pseudogene TRBV3-2) and TRBJ1-3; 11 bases map to TRBD1. The CDR3 sequence is 17 residues long. CDR1 is LGHDT and CDR2 is YNNKEL in the germline V gene (reference sequence). Trimming removed 2 bases from V and 0 bases from J; junction bases left unmatched: 3. The CDR3 loop is CASSQRTGGLSGNTIYF. The DNA of the CDR3 is TGTGCCAGCAGCCAAAGGACAGGGGGCCTCTCTGGAAACACCATATATTTT.

The chain carries TRBV4-1 and TRBJ1-1, with 8 bases matching TRBD1. CDR1 and CDR2 from the germline V gene are MGHRA and YSYEKL. CDR3 length: 15 residues. The junction had 5 bases not matched to a gene; V was cut back by 0 bases and J by 5 bases. As DNA, the CDR3 is TGCGCCAGCAGCCAAGAGATAACAGGGGGTACTGAAGCTTTCTTT. Protein: CASSQEITGGTEAFF.

The V call is TRBV18, the J call TRBJ1-2, with TRBD1 matching over 8 bases. This CDR3 spans 12 amino acids. V was pared by 5 bases and J by 7 bases, with 3 bases of the junction left unmatched. Germline CDR1 and CDR2: KGHSH and LQKENI. CDR3 coding DNA: TGTGCCAGCTCAAACACAGGGGGTGGCTACACCTTC. Translated, it gives CASSNTGGGYTF.

This clone was detected once. J is TRBJ1-5 and V is TRBV24-1; possible D gene TRBD1, 5 bases. V lost 4 bases to trimming and J lost 3 bases, with 12 bases between them. Germline V CDR1 and CDR2: KGHDR, SFDVKD. The CDR3 is 15 amino acids. CDR3 DNA sequence: TGTGCCACCAGTGACCAAAGACAGTTCAATCAGCCCCAGCATTTT. Its translation: CATSDQRQFNQPQHF.

V usage is TRBV12-3 or TRBV12-4 and J usage is TRBJ1-1; D possibly corresponds to TRBD1 (6 bases). The length of the CDR3 is 13 residues. V dropped 5 bases and J dropped 5 bases, with 12 bases sitting between them. CDR3 residues: CASSPYTGTEAFF. The CDR3 DNA reads TGTGCCAGCAGTCCATATACAGGGACTGAAGCTTTCTTT.

The genes are TRBV27 and TRBJ1-3; TRBD1 is a possible D gene (6 bases). V dropped 6 bases and J dropped 4 bases, with 16 bases sitting between them. From germline, CDR1 is MNHEY and CDR2 SMNVEV (reference sequence). The CDR3 covers 15 residues. CDR3 amino acids: CASRLSPGTGNTIYF. CDR3 nucleotides: TGTGCCAGCAGACTATCCCCGGGGACAGGAAACACCATATATTTT.

The chain recombines TRBV24-1 with TRBJ1-3; D not certain. Trimming pared 9 bases from V and 7 bases from J, leaving 18 bases between. Germline V CDR1 and CDR2: KGHDR, SFDVKD. The CDR3 runs to 14 residues. The DNA of the CDR3 is TGTGCCACCGGAGAGGGTTCCGGCGGCAACACCATATATTTT. Translation gives CATGEGSGGNTIYF.